The 6 T cell receptor beta chains reported below all come from one sample, sequenced in a study of T cell repertoires in cytomegalovirus infection. TCRdb analysed the reads with MiXCR anew, one entry per CDR3 protein. The sample has some 940,000 distinct CDR3 sequences; around 32% are singletons. Antigens of these TCRs are unknown. The sequencing used cultured CD8+ T cells from PBMCs, collected from culture after CMV antigen stimulation. These receptors all stem from a human donor in good health (CMV status not recorded). Some clones in this sample may be carry-over from other donors' samples.

About this clonotype itself: A single base separates this from a much larger clone, so it may be a read error. The rearrangement links TRBV11-2 to TRBJ2-1; TRBD2 matches 10 bases. The CDR3 covers 14 residues. From germline, CDR1 is SGHAT and CDR2 FQNNGV. The CDR3 DNA follows: TGTGTCAGCAGCTCAGCGGGGGGGAGGAATGAGCAGTTCTTC. Translated: CVSSSAGGRNEQFF.

This clonotype appeared a few times. V gene TRBV24-1 combines with J gene TRBJ2-1; no firm D call. Trimming left V 4 bases short and J 5 bases short, with 8 bases between. Per the germline V gene, CDR1 is KGHDR and CDR2 is SFDVKD. The length of the CDR3 is 13 residues. The CDR3 here is CATSDQGNNEQFF. The CDR3, as DNA: TGTGCCACCAGTGACCAAGGAAACAATGAGCAGTTCTTC.

The table lists this clonotype with a few counts. The rearrangement uses TRBV10-1 and TRBJ2-1, with 11 bases matching TRBD1. Germline V gives CDR1 WNHNN, CDR2 SYGVQD (reference sequence). The V segment lost 4 bases and the J segment 5 bases; nucleotides outside the gene matches: 4. CDR3 length equals 15 residues. The CDR3 sequence: CASSADRGPNNEQFF. Written as DNA, the CDR3 is TGCGCCAGCAGTGCGGACAGGGGGCCCAACAATGAGCAGTTCTTC.

The DNA for the CDR3 is TGTGCCAGCAGCTTAGTGGGGGGGGAAGCAGATACGCAGTATTTT. Its protein product is CASSLVGGEADTQYF. The chain employs TRBV7-3 and TRBJ2-3; 7 bases align to TRBD2. J was trimmed by 4 bases and V by 2 bases; bases with no gene match: 6. CDR3 length: 15 residues. Germline V gene data show CDR1 as SGHTA and CDR2 as FQGTGA.

Only a few counts were recorded for this clonotype. CDR3 region: CASNPGTGTEAFF. CDR3 nucleotides: TGTGCCAGCAACCCGGGGACCGGCACTGAAGCTTTCTTT. The chain is built from TRBV9 and TRBJ1-1; TRBD1 might be the D (5 bases). Germline values: CDR1 SGDLS, CDR2 YYNGEE. Trimming shortened V by 6 bases and J by 4 bases, and 13 bases separated the two germline ends. The CDR3 runs 13 residues.

This clonotype was counted only a few times. The chain uses TRBV6-6 and TRBJ2-5; 10 bases map to TRBD2. V shed 2 bases and J 2 bases; nucleotides not matched to a gene: 11. CDR3 length equals 18 residues. Germline loops: CDR1 MNHNY, CDR2 SVGAGI (reference sequence). The DNA of the CDR3 is TGTGCCAGCAGTTACCCGAAAAATAGCGGGGGGAGGCAAGAGACCCAGTACTTC. This codes for CASSYPKNSGGRQETQYF.